The 21 T cell receptor beta chains given below trace back to one sample, sequenced in a study of blood T cells in healthy people across ages. For the second PCR, which ran for 7 to 11 cycles, a sample-barcoded 5' primer and a J-beta primer mix were used. Each CDR3 protein gets one entry after TCRdb re-called the 5' RACE reads with MiXCR. This table has under 850,000 distinct CDR3 sequences, roughly 35% appearing once. Material for sequencing was blood. The receptors were sampled from a man aged 18 to 29 in good health.

This rearrangement joins TRBV10-3 to TRBJ1-6, with a possible D match to TRBD1 (5 bases). CDR1 is ENHRY and CDR2 is SYGVKD in the germline V gene. The V end was cut by 4 bases, the J end by 1 base, with 14 bases between. The CDR3 loop spans 17 amino acids. Here the CDR3 reads CAISAGGVQSYNSPLHF. As DNA, the CDR3 is TGTGCCATCAGTGCCGGGGGGGTACAGTCCTATAATTCACCCCTCCACTTT.

The V and J genes are TRBV20-1 and TRBJ2-7; D could derive from TRBD1 or TRBD2 (5 bases each). The CDR3 has 15 amino acids. The germline V gene has CDR1 DFQATT and CDR2 SNEGSKA (reference sequence). With 4 bases removed from V and 0 bases from J, the gap between germline ends came to 16 bases. The CDR3 protein is CSATLRGARSYEQYF. The DNA of the CDR3 is TGCAGTGCTACCTTGAGGGGCGCCCGCTCCTACGAGCAGTACTTC.

This clonotype was found once. The rearrangement joins TRBV14 to TRBJ2-7; D is unresolved. The ends were cut back, 5 bases at V and 9 bases at J, with 14 bases in the middle. Looked up from germline, CDR1 is SGHDN and CDR2 is FVKESK. The length of the CDR3 is 12 residues. The CDR3 loop reads CASSSRPLAQYF. The CDR3 DNA sequence: TGTGCCAGCAGCTCCCGACCCCTTGCGCAGTACTTC.

The chain couples TRBV20-1 to TRBJ2-5, with 7 bases identical to TRBD1. V was pared by 6 bases and J by 2 bases, with 6 bases of the junction left unmatched. The CDR3 has 13 residues. Germline V gene lookup returns CDR1 DFQATT and CDR2 SNEGSKA (reference sequence). The CDR3 protein is CSAGRQGQETQYF. CDR3 DNA: TGCAGTGCAGGGAGACAGGGTCAAGAGACCCAGTACTTC.

This clonotype was found a few times. V is TRBV7-2 and J is TRBJ1-2; D unresolved. The CDR3 runs to 14 residues. Germline CDR1 and CDR2: SGHTA and FQGNSA. V was trimmed by 4 bases and J by 7 bases, leaving 16 bases between them. The CDR3 bases are TGTGCCAGCAGCTCCGCCCCGGGGTTAGGTGGCTACACCTTC. Amino acids: CASSSAPGLGGYTF. The full variable domain, its missing parts supplied by reference TRBV7-2 and TRBJ1-2, is GAGVSQSPSNKVTEKGKDVELRCDPISGHTALYWYRQSLGQGLEFLIYFQGNSAPDKSGLPSDRFSAERTGGSVSTLTIQRTQQEDSAVYLCASSSAPGLGGYTFGSGTRLTVV.

This clonotype was picked up a small number of times. The rearrangement links TRBV20-1 to TRBJ2-3; 7 nucleotides line up with TRBD2. This CDR3 has 14 residues. Looked up from germline, CDR1 is DFQATT and CDR2 is SNEGSKA (reference sequence). V gave up 4 bases and J gave up 2 bases; unmatched junction bases: 6. Written as DNA, the CDR3 is TGCAGTGCTATCGAGCGGGGCCCCACAGATACGCAGTATTTT. Protein product: CSAIERGPTDTQYF.

This clonotype was observed many times. This rearrangement joins TRBV25-1 to TRBJ2-7; 9 positions match TRBD2. Germline V gives CDR1 MGHDK, CDR2 SYGVNS. V was pared by 4 bases and J by 2 bases, with 6 bases of the junction left unmatched. This CDR3 comprises 15 residues. The CDR3 is CASSVGSGGTYEQYF. CDR3 nucleotide sequence: TGTGCCAGCAGTGTTGGTAGCGGGGGTACCTACGAGCAGTACTTC.

This rearrangement joins TRBV7-2 to TRBJ1-3; D is unclear. The CDR3 contains 16 residues. From germline, CDR1 is SGHTA and CDR2 FQGNSA. V lost 5 bases, J lost 3 bases, and 17 bases lay in between. The CDR3 loop reads CASSPSHSGGGNTIYF. The CDR3 coding sequence is TGTGCCAGCAGCCCTTCCCACTCGGGCGGTGGAAACACCATATATTTT.

This chain links TRBV15 with TRBJ2-1; D is perhaps TRBD1 (5 bases). The CDR3 covers 15 residues. CDR1 is LNHNV and CDR2 is YYDKDF in the germline V gene (reference sequence). The V end was cut by 0 bases, the J end by 13 bases, with 19 bases between. In nucleotides, the CDR3 is TGTGCCACCAGCAGAGACTCCAGGGATTTAGAGACCCAGTTCTTC. Its protein product is CATSRDSRDLETQFF. The variable domain in full, completed from reference TRBV15 and TRBJ2-1, reads DAMVIQNPRYQVTQFGKPVTLSCSQTLNHNVMYWYQQKSSQAPKLLFHYYDKDFNNEADTPDNFQSRRPNTSFCFLDIRSPGLGDTAMYLCATSRDSRDLETQFFGPGTRLTVL.

The V and J genes are TRBV28 and TRBJ1-1; tentative D call: TRBD1 (6 bases). The CDR3 has 15 residues. Germline CDR1 reads MDHEN; CDR2 reads SYDVKM. Trimming left V 2 bases short and J 2 bases short, with 12 bases between. As DNA, the CDR3 is TGTGCCAGCAGTTTACTTCCGGGACAAAACACTGAAGCTTTCTTT. Translating gives CASSLLPGQNTEAFF.

The rearrangement links TRBV30 to TRBJ1-3, with D possibly being TRBD1 (5 bases). CDR3 length: 12 residues. Germline loops: CDR1 GTSNPN, CDR2 SVGIG (reference sequence). With 3 bases removed from V and 2 bases from J, the gap between germline ends came to 5 bases. The CDR3 spells CAWRTAGNTIYF. CDR3 nucleotide sequence: TGTGCCTGGAGGACAGCTGGAAACACCATATATTTT. Full variable domain (rest looked up from reference TRBV30 and TRBJ1-3): SQTIHQWPATLVQPVGSPLSLECTVEGTSNPNLYWYRQAAGRGLQLLFYSVGIGQISSEVPQNLSASRPQDRQFILSSKKLLLSDSGFYLCAWRTAGNTIYFGEGSWLTVV.

The chain recombines TRBV5-5 with TRBJ2-3, with D possibly TRBD1 on 7 matching bases. The germline V and J ends were trimmed by 6 bases and 5 bases, with 25 bases remaining between them. This CDR3 spans 17 amino acids. CDR1 is SGHKS, CDR2 YYEKEE, per germline (reference sequence). The CDR3 nucleotides read TGTGCCAGCAACCCGGGGACAGTGGTTATGCGGGGAGATACGCAGTATTTT. Amino acid sequence: CASNPGTVVMRGDTQYF. The full variable domain, rest sourced from reference TRBV5-5 and TRBJ2-3, is DAGVTQSPTHLIKTRGQQVTLRCSPISGHKSVSWYQQVLGQGPQFIFQYYEKEERGRGNFPDRFSARQFPNYSSELNVNALLLGDSALYLCASNPGTVVMRGDTQYFGPGTRLTVL.

The rearrangement uses TRBV4-3 and TRBJ2-7; TRBD2 aligns across 11 bases. The CDR3 spans 15 residues. The germline gives CDR1 LGHNA, CDR2 YSLEER. Unmatched junction bases numbered 4, after V lost 4 bases and J lost 2 bases. CDR3 region: CASSLGTSGTYEQYF. The DNA for the CDR3 is TGCGCCAGCAGCCTCGGGACTAGCGGAACCTACGAGCAGTACTTC.

The genes are TRBV4-2 and TRBJ2-5, with 8 bases identical to TRBD1. The J call may be faulty, since TRBJ2-7 better matches the DNA end. Per the germline V gene, CDR1 is LGHNA and CDR2 is YNFKEQ. The CDR3 has 15 residues. The CDR3 here is CASSQEGQATYEQYF. In DNA form, the CDR3 reads TGTGCCAGCAGCCAAGAGGGACAGGCAACCTACGAGCAGTACTTC.

There are a few counts of this clonotype. The genes are TRBV25-1 and TRBJ1-2; D unresolved. The CDR3 runs to 14 residues. Germline V lookup: CDR1 MGHDK, CDR2 SYGVNS. Trimming cost V 6 bases and J 4 bases, with 15 bases left between them. The CDR3 reads CASSPSASLYGYTF. In DNA, the CDR3 is TGTGCCAGCAGCCCCTCGGCCTCCCTCTATGGCTACACCTTC.

The chain carries TRBV19 and TRBJ2-5; 11 nucleotides line up with TRBD1. Germline assignment: CDR1 LNHDA and CDR2 SQIVND (reference sequence). The ends lost 10 bases at V and 3 bases at J; junction bases unmatched: 4. The CDR3 is 13 residues long. CDR3 protein: CATRDRGEETQYF. CDR3 nucleotides: TGTGCCACCCGGGACAGGGGGGAAGAGACCCAGTACTTC.

The J gene is TRBJ1-2, the V gene TRBV20-1; 8 bases agree with TRBD1. CDR1 is DFQATT and CDR2 is SNEGSKA in the germline V gene (reference sequence). The CDR3 consists of 16 residues. V lost 4 bases, J lost 5 bases, and 15 bases stayed unmatched. CDR3: CSAKGGTGILTYGYTF. As DNA, the CDR3 is TGCAGTGCTAAGGGGGGGACAGGCATCCTTACTTATGGCTACACCTTC.

Ten or more counts support this clonotype. J is TRBJ2-5 and V is TRBV9; D remains ambiguous. Trimming removed 1 base from V and 2 bases from J, with 9 bases in between. The length of the CDR3 is 14 residues. CDR1 is SGDLS and CDR2 is YYNGEE in the germline V gene. The CDR3 here is CASSVSPLQETQYF. In nucleotides, the CDR3 is TGTGCCAGCAGCGTAAGTCCCCTTCAAGAGACCCAGTACTTC.

With regard to this clonotype: A read error may produce the germline difference seen at one junction end. Here the CDR3 reads CASSPTFLGSYEQHF. The CDR3 nucleotides read TGTGCCAGCAGTCCCACGTTCTTAGGGTCCTACGAGCAGCACTTC. The chain has TRBV27 and TRBJ2-7; D unclear. CDR1 and CDR2 from the germline V gene are MNHEY and SMNVEV (reference sequence). CDR3 length: 15 residues.

This clonotype was seen a handful of times. The chain employs TRBV9 and TRBJ2-3, with TRBD1 matching 7 bases. Germline assignment: CDR1 SGDLS and CDR2 YYNGEE. The CDR3 extends over 15 amino acids. With 3 bases clipped from V and 2 bases from J, the junction kept 6 bases outside the gene matches. The CDR3 is CASSDRDSYTDTQYF. DNA for the CDR3: TGTGCCAGCAGCGACCGGGACAGCTACACAGATACGCAGTATTTT.

The rearrangement joins TRBV7-9 to TRBJ2-3, with a weak D call TRBD2 (6 bases). CDR3 size: 16 residues. The V end was cut by 3 bases, the J end by 4 bases, with 17 bases between. CDR1 and CDR2 from the germline V gene are SEHNR and FQNEAQ (reference sequence). CDR3 residues: CASSLEIAGGPDTQYF. As DNA, the CDR3 is TGTGCCAGCAGCTTGGAGATTGCCGGAGGGCCAGATACGCAGTATTTT.